The TCR beta chain described here comes from a study of T-cell memory formation after mild COVID-19. Study-wide points: CD4+ contracting clones lay mainly in CM and EM, CD8+ ones in EMRA. Pre-infection memory held some responding clones, suggesting pre-existing cross-reactive T cells responded. Later expanders leaned toward CD4+, whereas clones contracting from day 15 to 85 were balanced CD4/CD8.

Germline V gene data show CDR1 as MNHNY and CDR2 as SVGAGI (reference sequence). V gave up 5 bases and J gave up 6 bases; unmatched junction bases: 13. The CDR3 sequence is 16 residues long. This clonotype was observed a few times. Its target is unknown. Using constant-segment primers, 5'RACE produced TCR alpha and TCR beta cDNA libraries carrying sample barcodes and UMIs. TCRdb used MiXCR to reprocess the 5' RACE reads, holding one entry per CDR3 protein. Of hundreds of thousands of distinct CDR3 sequences listed, approximately 27% are singletons. The chain couples TRBV6-6 to TRBJ2-5, with 9 bases aligning to TRBD1. Sequencing used PBMCs or a T cell subset sorted from them (not recorded which). This clonotype originated in an adult woman who had mild COVID-19 (a few samples of this study predate the infection). Cell type and time point are not known. The CDR3 coding sequence is TGTGCCAGCAGTGACACCACAGGGGGCGCGATAAAGACCCAGTACTTC. Protein product: CASSDTTGGAIKTQYF.